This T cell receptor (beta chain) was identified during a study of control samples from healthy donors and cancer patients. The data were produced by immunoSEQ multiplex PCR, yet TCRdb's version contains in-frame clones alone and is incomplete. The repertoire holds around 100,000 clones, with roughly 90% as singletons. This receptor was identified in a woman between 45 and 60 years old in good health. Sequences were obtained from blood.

Here the CDR3 reads CASSEAPPDSRRNEQFF. The CDR3 nucleotides are TGTGCCAGCAGCGAAGCCCCCCCGGACTCGCGTCGGAATGAGCAGTTCTTC. The rearrangement uses TRBV9 and TRBJ2-1; D might be TRBD2 (5 bases). Between the trimmed V and J ends, which lost 3 bases and 7 bases, there was a span of 23 bases. The CDR3 is made up of 17 amino acids. In germline, CDR1 is SGDLS, CDR2 YYNGEE.